A single TCR beta chain is shown here with its context. Healthy bone marrow donors made up the donor group. This sample was taken from a study of cytomegalovirus exposure and HLA in healthy donors. PCR used 60 Vbeta primers and 13 Jbeta primers. Assay used: immunoSEQ multiplex PCR; TCRdb lists only in-frame clones, some missing. The sample holds approximately 88,000 clones, more than 70% seen once. This CDR3 is built from 14 residues. Germline V gene lookup returns CDR1 SGHTA and CDR2 FQGNSA. After removal of 5 bases from V and 3 bases from J, the junction contained 3 bases not matched to a gene. The sequenced material came from PBMCs. The chain uses TRBV7-2 and TRBJ2-1; TRBD2 agrees at 8 bases. This clonotype was obtained from a man between 18 and 35 years old in good health and CMV-seronegative. CDR3 residues: CASSPGTSYNEQFF. Written as DNA, the CDR3 is TGTGCCAGCAGCCCAGGGACTAGCTACAATGAGCAGTTCTTC.